This note documents a single TCR beta chain sequence. No antigen is known for it. The record has no base qualities; no much larger clone is one base away. This specimen belongs to a study of OX40 agonist ivuxolimab in advanced cancers. With regard to the full study: The costimulatory receptor OX40 (CD134) was targeted by ivuxolimab, a fully human IgG2 agonistic monoclonal antibody. In the dose-escalation cohort, 82.7% of patients were male, and the mean age was 60 years with a range of about 20 to 79. Three dose-escalation patients achieved partial responses, one with hepatocellular carcinoma and two with cutaneous melanoma. Peripheral TCRbeta sequencing aimed to test whether ivuxolimab altered TCR sequence diversity and caused clonal T-cell expansion. Intravenous ivuxolimab was administered to patients every 2 weeks at six dose levels: 0.01, 0.1, 0.3, 1.5, 3 and 10 mg/kg. Of the roughly 52 dose-escalation patients, hepatocellular carcinoma was present in around 20, melanoma in around 15, renal cell carcinoma in 9 and head and neck cancer in 9. The paper reports the monotherapy dose-escalation portion (N of about 50 patients) of the phase I ivuxolimab trial. Patients were allowed to have had prior anti-PD-1, anti-PD-L1 or anti-CTLA-4 therapy, and approximately 39% of the dose-escalation patients had been treated with checkpoint inhibitors.

Beyond this particular receptor, the publication reports: In the 0.1-3.0 mg/kg groups, partial responders were among the patients with the lowest normalized peripheral clonal expansion, particularly in CD8+ T cells. Which antigens the clonally expanded peripheral T cells were specific for was not determined. At doses of 0.1 to 3.0 mg/kg, clonal expansion of both CD4+ and CD8+ blood T cells was observed from baseline to week 6. On average, CD8+ T cells showed more expanded clones than CD4+ T cells after ivuxolimab. Low levels of normalized T-cell clonal expansion were also seen in some patients who did not respond.

The trial excluded patients who had a history of autoimmune disease or were on systemic immunosuppression. Peripheral blood for TCR sequencing was collected from all dose cohorts at baseline, on cycle 4 day 1, and on cycle 7 day 1. The samples were drawn from a first-in-human, open-label, multicenter phase I dose-escalation trial of ivuxolimab. The trial enrolled adults with locally advanced or metastatic head and neck squamous cell, hepatocellular, melanoma or renal cell carcinoma. CD4+ and CD8+ T cells were sorted separately from peripheral blood before TCR sequencing. Per the germline V gene, SGHTA is the CDR1 and FQGTGA is the CDR2. V is cut back by 9 bases and J by 1 base, with 7 bases in the junction unmatched. The CDR3 runs 14 residues from the cysteine to the phenylalanine. The only DNA kept is the CDR3, 42 bases in frame from the first base. Genomic DNA was isolated from the sorted cells so that the TCRbeta CDR3 region could be sequenced. The immunoSEQ Assay was used to sequence the TCRbeta CDR3 regions. TCRdb took over this immuneACCESS table, retaining in-frame rearrangements with V and J assigned. Such tables are incomplete; in checked studies, under half of the missing clones stem from an unresolved V gene, and the remainder is unexplained. Across this sample there are about 81,000 clones, with about 93% seen only once. The ten largest clones capture 13% to 15% of the sample.

This receptor was taken from an adult with an advanced solid tumor such as melanoma, head and neck, liver or kidney cancer. In this chain, TRBV7-3 is recombined with TRBJ2-3; TRBD2 lines up with 7 middle nucleotides. The sample was CD4+ or CD8+ T cells sorted from blood, taken in a trial of the OX40 agonist ivuxolimab. CDR3 sequence: CARRGGSGTDTQYF. The DNA sequence is TGTGCCAGGAGGGGCGGGAGCGGCACAGATACGCAGTATTTT.